The entry below describes one TCR beta chain. V was cut by 4 bases and J by 0 bases, with 7 bases left in between. Germline lookup yields CDR1 GTSNPN and CDR2 SVGIG (reference sequence). There are 13 residues in the CDR3. The sample comes from a study of CD8 T cells in Susac syndrome. Diagnostic criteria defined recently for definite or probable disease were met by the Susac syndrome patients. With random hexamers, reverse transcription was performed on about 0.5 to 1 ug of RNA. TCRdb re-derived calls from the immunoSEQ multiplex PCR reads in MiXCR, one entry per CDR3 protein. The top ten clones hold 0.095% to 0.15% of a sample with 170,000 or so distinct CDR3 sequences, more than 95% of them seen once.

This clonotype originated in a human donor with Susac syndrome. The gene calls are TRBV30 and TRBJ1-3; D not certain. Sequenced material: CD4+ T cells from PBMCs. The CDR3 nucleotides are TGTGCCTGGACCCGGGGCTCTGGAAACACCATATATTTT. Its translation: CAWTRGSGNTIYF.